Below are 19 T cell receptor beta chains sequenced from a single sample in a study of cytomegalovirus exposure and HLA in healthy donors. With 60 Vbeta and 13 Jbeta primers, the PCR was carried out. The assay was immunoSEQ multiplex PCR, and TCRdb's table has in-frame clones only and misses some. The sample includes under 200,000 clones, 77% of them seen just once. The sample was PBMCs. The receptors were sampled from a man aged 45-60 years in good health and CMV-seropositive.

This clone was observed a few times. The genes are TRBV30 and TRBJ1-6; D gene uncertain. V lost 5 bases and J lost 4, with 18 bases in between. Germline CDR1 and CDR2: GTSNPN and SVGIG (reference sequence). The CDR3 has 16 residues. CDR3 in amino acids: CAWVPGGLPYNSPLHF. CDR3 DNA sequence: TGTGCCTGGGTTCCAGGAGGGCTACCGTATAATTCACCCCTCCACTTT. Full variable domain (outside the CDR3, taken from reference TRBV30 and TRBJ1-6): SQTIHQWPATLVQPVGSPLSLECTVEGTSNPNLYWYRQAAGRGLQLLFYSVGIGQISSEVPQNLSASRPQDRQFILSSKKLLLSDSGFYLCAWVPGGLPYNSPLHFGNGTRLTVT.

The chain employs TRBV5-4 and TRBJ2-7, with TRBD2 matching 8 bases. After removal of 0 bases from V and 1 base from J, the junction contained 3 bases not matched to a gene. The CDR3 is made up of 15 amino acids. CDR1 and CDR2 from the germline V gene are SGHNT and YYREEE (reference sequence). CDR3 loop: CASSLDRGGSYEQYF. The DNA of the CDR3 is TGTGCCAGCAGCTTGGACCGGGGGGGATCCTACGAGCAGTACTTC.

The J gene is TRBJ2-5, the V gene TRBV5-1, with D maybe TRBD1 (6 bases). Deletions cut 5 bases from V and 4 bases from J, with 18 bases between. Germline lookup yields CDR1 SGHRS and CDR2 YFSETQ. The CDR3 spans 15 residues. CDR3 DNA: TGCGCCAGCAGGCGTGGGGCAGGGGACGCAGAGACCCAGTACTTC. Residues: CASRRGAGDAETQYF.

CDR3 protein: CASSIVMTNQPQHF. CDR3 nucleotide sequence: TGTGCCAGTAGTATAGTCATGACTAATCAGCCCCAGCATTTT. The chain is built from TRBV19 and TRBJ1-5; D not resolved. The CDR3 extends over 14 amino acids. V gave up 1 base and J gave up 4 bases, with 8 bases separating them. CDR1 and CDR2 from the germline V gene are LNHDA and SQIVND (reference sequence).

V usage is TRBV7-2 and J usage is TRBJ2-2; D might be TRBD1 (7 bases). The CDR3 has 16 amino acids. Trimming left V 5 bases short and J 0 bases short, with 13 bases between. Germline-derived CDR1 and CDR2 are SGHTA and FQGNSA. The CDR3 spells CASSAQGGTNTGELFF. The CDR3 nucleotides read TGTGCCAGCAGCGCCCAGGGGGGCACGAACACCGGGGAGCTGTTTTTT.

This clone was counted a few times. The V gene is TRBV5-6, the J gene TRBJ2-1, with 8 bases identical to TRBD2. Trimming cost V 3 bases and J 3 bases; bases outside gene matches: 8. CDR1 and CDR2 (germline): SGHDT, YYEEEE. The CDR3 is made up of 16 amino acids. The CDR3: CASSWNGGEVYNEQFF. CDR3 sequence (DNA): TGTGCCAGCAGCTGGAACGGGGGGGAAGTCTACAATGAGCAGTTCTTC.

This rearrangement joins TRBV4-3 to TRBJ1-4, with TRBD1 matching over 7 bases. The junction had 3 bases not matched to a gene; V was cut back by 1 base and J by 7 bases. The V gene's germline CDR1 is LGHNA and CDR2 YSLEER. The length of the CDR3 is 14 residues. The CDR3 DNA reads TGCGCCAGCAGCCAAGGGCAGGGGGTTGAAAAACTGTTTTTT. This codes for CASSQGQGVEKLFF.

This clone was observed a single time. The J gene is TRBJ1-2, the V gene TRBV11-2; D might be TRBD1 (6 bases). Germline V gives CDR1 SGHAT, CDR2 FQNNGV. V lost 6 bases and J lost 8, with 16 bases in between. The CDR3 contains 13 residues. This chain's CDR3 is CASRLGGGRGYTF. The CDR3 DNA is TGTGCCAGCAGACTAGGGGGGGGACGCGGCTACACCTTC.

Written as DNA, the CDR3 is TGTGCCAGCTCACACCGGGACAGGGAAGAGACCCAGTACTTC. It codes for CASSHRDREETQYF. The chain carries TRBV18 and TRBJ2-5; 9 bases match TRBD1. The V and J ends lost 4 bases and 3 bases, in that order; junction bases with no gene match: 3. The CDR3 is 14 amino acids. Germline lookup yields CDR1 KGHSH and CDR2 LQKENI.

This clone has just a few counts. The gene calls are TRBV5-5 and TRBJ1-3, with TRBD1 identical over 9 bases. The CDR3 covers 15 residues. V dropped 3 bases and J dropped 0; count of bases not matched to a gene: 1. Germline CDR1 SGHKS, CDR2 YYEKEE (reference sequence). CDR3 amino acids: CASSWTGDSGNTIYF. For the CDR3, the DNA is TGTGCCAGCAGCTGGACAGGGGACTCTGGAAACACCATATATTTT. Using reference TRBV5-5 and TRBJ1-3 for the parts outside the CDR3, the full variable domain is DAGVTQSPTHLIKTRGQQVTLRCSPISGHKSVSWYQQVLGQGPQFIFQYYEKEERGRGNFPDRFSARQFPNYSSELNVNALLLGDSALYLCASSWTGDSGNTIYFGEGSWLTVV.

The rearrangement uses TRBV4-2 and TRBJ1-1; possible D gene TRBD1, 6 bases. CDR1 and CDR2 from the germline V gene are LGHNA and YNFKEQ. The CDR3 sequence is 15 residues long. V was shortened by 1 base and J by 6 bases, with 15 bases between the two germline ends. The CDR3 is CASSQGGGGESEAFF. CDR3 in DNA: TGTGCCAGCAGCCAAGGCGGAGGGGGGGAATCTGAAGCTTTCTTT.

This clone was observed a few times. This chain's CDR3 is CASSPDRRATNEKLFF. The CDR3 DNA reads TGTGCCAGCTCACCAGATCGTAGAGCAACTAATGAAAAACTGTTTTTT. The chain couples TRBV18 to TRBJ1-4; D gene ambiguous. The V gene's germline CDR1 is KGHSH and CDR2 LQKENI. V was shortened by 2 bases and J by 0 bases, with 10 bases between the two germline ends. CDR3 size: 16 residues. The full variable domain, with the rest looked up from reference TRBV18 and TRBJ1-4, is NAGVMQNPRHLVRRRGQEARLRCSPMKGHSHVYWYRQLPEEGLKFMVYLQKENIIDESGMPKERFSAEFPKEGPSILRIQQVVRGDSAAYFCASSPDRRATNEKLFFGSGTQLSVL.

This clone has just a few counts. The chain recombines TRBV2 with TRBJ1-1, with D unresolved. Looked up from germline, CDR1 is SNHLY and CDR2 is FYNNEI. Trimming left V 6 bases short and J 0 bases short, with 5 bases between. The CDR3 consists of 12 residues. CDR3 region: CASRTVNTEAFF. The DNA of the CDR3 is TGTGCCAGCAGAACAGTGAACACTGAAGCTTTCTTT.

In this sample, this clone turned up a few times. The V gene is TRBV20-1, the J gene TRBJ1-4; 7 bases line up with TRBD1. The CDR3 sequence is 11 residues long. Germline V lookup: CDR1 DFQATT, CDR2 SNEGSKA (reference sequence). The V segment lost 1 base and the J segment 12 bases; nucleotides outside the gene matches: 2. The CDR3 DNA sequence: TGCAGTGCTAGAGTAACAGGGGAACTGTTTTTT. As protein: CSARVTGELFF.

The chain uses TRBV19 and TRBJ1-5; possibly TRBD1 for D (6 bases). Germline V CDR1 and CDR2: LNHDA, SQIVND (reference sequence). The CDR3 covers 15 residues. Deletions cut 5 bases from V and 1 base from J, with 12 bases between. CDR3 nucleotides: TGTGCCAGTAGTCGGACAGTCGGAAGCAATCAGCCCCAGCATTTT. Amino acids: CASSRTVGSNQPQHF.

The CDR3 nucleotides are TGTGCCAGCAGTCCCGCAAGCGGGGGGGAGACCCAGTACTTC. It specifies CASSPASGGETQYF. The chain combines TRBV28 with TRBJ2-5; 9 bases match TRBD2. Unmatched junction bases numbered 6, after V lost 5 bases and J lost 5 bases. The germline V gene encodes CDR1 MDHEN and CDR2 SYDVKM. CDR3 length equals 14 residues.

This clone was found a few times. The chain uses TRBV7-9 and TRBJ1-4; 8 nucleotides align to TRBD1. The length of the CDR3 is 18 residues. Germline V gene sequence: CDR1 SEHNR, CDR2 FQNEAQ (reference sequence). The V segment lost 6 bases and the J segment 0 bases; nucleotides outside the gene matches: 12. The CDR3 is CASRGQGASPSTNEKLFF. CDR3 DNA sequence: TGTGCCAGCAGGGGTCAGGGGGCTTCTCCGTCAACTAATGAAAAACTGTTTTTT.

The gene calls are TRBV4-3 and TRBJ1-3; no clear D gene. From germline, CDR1 is LGHNA and CDR2 YSLEER. The CDR3 has 17 residues. The V end lost 0 bases, the J end lost 0 bases, and 12 bases lay between the germline ends. CDR3: CASSQDRGLISGNTIYF. The CDR3 region has the DNA TGCGCCAGCAGCCAAGATCGAGGGCTCATCTCTGGAAACACCATATATTTT.

This clone was recorded many times. CDR3 DNA: TGTGCCTGGAGTCCCCTAGCGGAGGACACCGGGGAGCTGTTTTTT. Amino acid sequence: CAWSPLAEDTGELFF. The chain combines TRBV30 with TRBJ2-2; TRBD2 matches at 7 bases. The germline gives CDR1 GTSNPN, CDR2 SVGIG (reference sequence). This CDR3 is built from 15 residues. V was pared by 2 bases and J by 3 bases, with 6 bases of the junction left unmatched.